This T cell receptor beta chain was recovered during a study of blood T cell repertoires in COVID-19. Germline assignment: CDR1 MNHEY and CDR2 SVGAGI. Trimming took off 7 bases at V and 1 base at J, with 10 bases between the two ends. The CDR3 is 13 amino acids. Per the original methods: For nucleated cells, counts were estimated from reference gene primer amplification. The protocol was immunoSEQ multiplex PCR, while the TCRdb copy is restricted to in-frame clones and leaves out a portion. The V and J calls and the clone size are those of that table, but D and trimming were determined from the DNA. The data contain approximately 120,000 clones, 65% to 90% of them singletons.

The TCR was taken from an elderly woman with acute or convalescent COVID-19. Sequencing was performed on peripheral blood. This chain uses TRBV6-5 with TRBJ1-1; D unresolved. This CDR3 reads CASTGWANTEAFF. As DNA, the CDR3 is TGTGCCAGCACCGGCTGGGCGAACACTGAAGCTTTCTTT.